A selection of T cell receptor beta chains follows, all from one sample in a study of blood T cell repertoires in COVID-19. Assay: immunoSEQ multiplex PCR; the TCRdb copy retains only in-frame clones and omits some. Counted here are more than 100,000 clones, 80% to 90% occurring once; the ten biggest clones make up approximately 2.4%. Sequencing input: PBMCs or T cells enriched from blood (not recorded which). The receptors here all came from a man in his forties with acute COVID-19. CDR3s include the opening cysteine and the closing phenylalanine or tryptophan. The D gene is left open where the match is weak. Clone size, where shown, is once, few, many, or a class for clones that have expanded.

D gene,clone size,J gene,V gene,CDR3 protein
TRBD2,NA,TRBJ2-7,TRBV9,CASSGLAGGPSYEQYF
NA,NA,TRBJ2-5,TRBV6-2/TRBV6-3,CASSLRRETQYF
NA,NA,TRBJ2-7,TRBV9,CASSAHRELLYEQYF
TRBD1,NA,TRBJ1-1,TRBV19,CATTTGEGNTEAFF
NA,NA,TRBJ1-4,TRBV5-8,CASSLDRRGEKLFF
TRBD2,NA,TRBJ2-3,TRBV27,CASSLRTSGDTQYF
NA,NA,TRBJ1-2,TRBV28,CASRPSGYGYTF
TRBD1,NA,TRBJ2-2,TRBV11-3,CASSLRGTGSGELFF
NA,NA,TRBJ1-4,TRBV5-1,CASSLGQGRATNEKLFF
TRBD1,NA,TRBJ1-1,TRBV30,CAGYRGKMAEAFF
TRBD1,NA,TRBJ1-6,TRBV19,CASSLGTVSPLHF
TRBD1,NA,TRBJ1-4,TRBV19,CASSPGQINEKLFF
NA,few,TRBJ1-2,TRBV21-1,CASSNRVIGGYTF